This TCR beta chain was obtained from a study of cytomegalovirus exposure and HLA in healthy donors. Between the trimmed V and J ends, which lost 1 base and 8 bases, there was a span of 11 bases. The CDR3 contains 14 residues. Germline V gene sequence: CDR1 SGHTA, CDR2 FQGNSA. Primers: 60 Vbeta forward and 13 Jbeta reverse. Clones were read by immunoSEQ multiplex PCR, and TCRdb kept only the in-frame ones, dropping some. This table holds approximately 190,000 clones, roughly 80% found once. J is TRBJ1-4 and V is TRBV7-2, with D possibly being TRBD1 (5 bases). The sequence derives from a man between 35 and 55 years old in good health and CMV-seropositive. Sequencing input: PBMCs. CDR3 protein: CASSLGSGAEKLFF. The CDR3 region has the DNA TGTGCCAGCAGCTTAGGCAGTGGGGCGGAAAAACTGTTTTTT.